The rows below give T cell receptor beta chains drawn from one sample of a study of control samples from healthy donors and cancer patients. Clones were sequenced by immunoSEQ multiplex PCR, and TCRdb holds only the in-frame ones, with some missing. The table lists about 140,000 clones, 88% of them singletons, with around 1.6% in the top ten. What was sequenced was blood. These receptors were collected from a man between 18 and 35 years old in good health. CDR3s include the opening cysteine and the closing phenylalanine or tryptophan. The D gene is left open where the match is weak. Some rows mark clone size as missing; the rest say once, few, many or name a class of expanded clone.

v_gene: TRBV6-6
d_gene: TRBD1
abundance: NA
j_gene: TRBJ1-2
CDR3nt: TGTGCCAGCAGTCTGGGGACAGGGGGGGGAAACTATGGCTACACCTTC
CDR3aa: CASSLGTGGGNYGYTF

v_gene: TRBV28
d_gene: TRBD1
abundance: once
j_gene: TRBJ2-7
CDR3nt: TGTGCCAGCAGCGGGGACAGGGTCTACGAGCAGTACTTC
CDR3aa: CASSGDRVYEQYF

v_gene: TRBV29-1
d_gene: TRBD1
abundance: NA
j_gene: TRBJ1-2
CDR3nt: TGCAGCGTGACAGGGGAGAACTATGGCTACACCTTC
CDR3aa: CSVTGENYGYTF

v_gene: TRBV7-6
d_gene: NA
abundance: NA
j_gene: TRBJ2-5
CDR3nt: TGTGCCAGCAGCTTACCGGCGGGGGCCCAAGAGACCCAGTACTTC
CDR3aa: CASSLPAGAQETQYF

v_gene: TRBV20-1
d_gene: NA
abundance: NA
j_gene: TRBJ1-1
CDR3nt: TGCAGTGCAAGGGACCATGAAGCTTTCTTT
CDR3aa: CSARDHEAFF

v_gene: TRBV18
d_gene: TRBD1
abundance: NA
j_gene: TRBJ1-1
CDR3nt: TGTGCCAGCTCAGTAGGGACAGGGGGCGTGAAGAACACTGAAGCTTTCTTT
CDR3aa: CASSVGTGGVKNTEAFF

v_gene: TRBV28
d_gene: NA
abundance: NA
j_gene: TRBJ2-7
CDR3nt: TGTGCCAGCAGAATAAGCCCCCGGGACACGACCTACGAGCAGTACTTC
CDR3aa: CASRISPRDTTYEQYF

v_gene: TRBV27
d_gene: NA
abundance: NA
j_gene: TRBJ2-7
CDR3nt: TGTGCCAGCAGTTTAAGGTGGGACACCACCTACGAGCAGTACTTC
CDR3aa: CASSLRWDTTYEQYF

v_gene: TRBV6-5
d_gene: TRBD1
abundance: NA
j_gene: TRBJ2-7
CDR3nt: TGTGCCAGCAGCCGACAGGGAAGCAACGAGCAGTACTTC
CDR3aa: CASSRQGSNEQYF

v_gene: TRBV5-1
d_gene: NA
abundance: NA
j_gene: TRBJ2-6
CDR3nt: TGCGCCAGCAGCTTGGTGGGCAGGAGCTCTGGGGCCAACGTCCTGACTTTC
CDR3aa: CASSLVGRSSGANVLTF

v_gene: TRBV16
d_gene: TRBD2
abundance: NA
j_gene: TRBJ2-1
CDR3nt: TGTGCCAGCAGCGCACTAGCGGGAGAGATCTACAATGAGCAGTTCTTC
CDR3aa: CASSALAGEIYNEQFF

v_gene: TRBV4-3
d_gene: NA
abundance: NA
j_gene: TRBJ2-2
CDR3nt: TGCGCCAGCAGCCAAGATTTGACACAGAACACCGGGGAGCTGTTTTTT
CDR3aa: CASSQDLTQNTGELFF

v_gene: TRBV28
d_gene: NA
abundance: NA
j_gene: TRBJ2-3
CDR3nt: TGTGCCAGCAGTTTATTGGAGCACAACACAGATACGCAGTATTTT
CDR3aa: CASSLLEHNTDTQYF

v_gene: TRBV6-5
d_gene: NA
abundance: NA
j_gene: TRBJ2-5
CDR3nt: TGTGCCAGCAGTTACGGCGGGCCCTGGGAGACCCAGTACTTC
CDR3aa: CASSYGGPWETQYF

v_gene: TRBV30
d_gene: NA
abundance: NA
j_gene: TRBJ2-7
CDR3nt: TGTGCCTGGAGTGAGATCTACGAGCAGTACTTC
CDR3aa: CAWSEIYEQYF

v_gene: TRBV9
d_gene: TRBD2
abundance: NA
j_gene: TRBJ2-1
CDR3nt: TGTGCCAGCAGCGTAACCAGCGGGGGGGCTATTGAGCAGTTCTTC
CDR3aa: CASSVTSGGAIEQFF

v_gene: TRBV6-2/TRBV6-3
d_gene: NA
abundance: NA
j_gene: TRBJ2-5
CDR3nt: TGTGCCAGCAGTTACACGACAGAACAAGAGACCCAGTACTTC
CDR3aa: CASSYTTEQETQYF

v_gene: TRBV14
d_gene: NA
abundance: NA
j_gene: TRBJ1-3
CDR3nt: TGTGCCAGCAGCCAAGATCTGATCTCTGGAAACACCATATATTTT
CDR3aa: CASSQDLISGNTIYF

v_gene: TRBV7-9
d_gene: NA
abundance: NA
j_gene: TRBJ2-7
CDR3nt: TGTGCCAGCAGCTTAAAGGGGGACGAGCAGTACTTC
CDR3aa: CASSLKGDEQYF

v_gene: TRBV28
d_gene: TRBD1
abundance: NA
j_gene: TRBJ2-3
CDR3nt: TGTGCCAGCAGCAAAACTCGAGACAGGGGTTCAACAGATACGCAGTATTTT
CDR3aa: CASSKTRDRGSTDTQYF

v_gene: TRBV6-5
d_gene: NA
abundance: NA
j_gene: TRBJ2-1
CDR3nt: TGTGCCAGCAGCAGGGGACATGAGCAGTTCTTC
CDR3aa: CASSRGHEQFF

v_gene: TRBV7-2
d_gene: TRBD2
abundance: few
j_gene: TRBJ2-5
CDR3nt: TGTGCCAGCAGCTTAACTGGGCGGCGGGGGGCTGAGACCCAGTACTTC
CDR3aa: CASSLTGRRGAETQYF

v_gene: TRBV21-1
d_gene: NA
abundance: NA
j_gene: TRBJ2-7
CDR3nt: TGTGCCAGCAGACCTAGTCTCTACGAGCAGTACTTC
CDR3aa: CASRPSLYEQYF

v_gene: TRBV30
d_gene: NA
abundance: NA
j_gene: TRBJ1-6
CDR3nt: TGTGCCTGGAGTGTAACCGGGATTAATTCACCCCTCCACTTT
CDR3aa: CAWSVTGINSPLHF

v_gene: TRBV6-2/TRBV6-3
d_gene: NA
abundance: NA
j_gene: TRBJ1-5
CDR3nt: TGTGCCAGCAGTGCATATAGCAATCAGCCCCAGCATTTT
CDR3aa: CASSAYSNQPQHF

v_gene: TRBV19
d_gene: NA
abundance: NA
j_gene: TRBJ1-5
CDR3nt: TGTGCCAGTACTCCTGAGGGCCGGAATCAGCCCCAGCATTTT
CDR3aa: CASTPEGRNQPQHF

v_gene: TRBV2
d_gene: NA
abundance: NA
j_gene: TRBJ2-3
CDR3nt: TGTGCCAGCACCAAACGTTGGGGCGGCGGGAGCACAGATACGCAGTATTTT
CDR3aa: CASTKRWGGGSTDTQYF

v_gene: TRBV5-6
d_gene: TRBD1
abundance: once
j_gene: TRBJ2-6
CDR3nt: TGTGCCAGCAGCTACCGGGACAGGGGATTCCCTGGGGCCAACGTCCTGACTTTC
CDR3aa: CASSYRDRGFPGANVLTF

v_gene: TRBV30
d_gene: TRBD1
abundance: NA
j_gene: TRBJ1-2
CDR3nt: TGTGCCTGGTGGGAGGGGGCTAAAGGCTACACCTTC
CDR3aa: CAWWEGAKGYTF

v_gene: TRBV11-2
d_gene: NA
abundance: few
j_gene: TRBJ2-1
CDR3nt: TGTGCCAGCAGCAGCGACTTTGGGACACACAATGAGCAGTTCTTC
CDR3aa: CASSSDFGTHNEQFF

v_gene: TRBV3-1/TRBV3-2
d_gene: TRBD1
abundance: NA
j_gene: TRBJ2-5
CDR3nt: TGTGCCAGCAGCCTAACAGGGGGCGGTGAGACCCAGTACTTC
CDR3aa: CASSLTGGGETQYF

v_gene: TRBV5-4
d_gene: NA
abundance: NA
j_gene: TRBJ2-3
CDR3nt: TGTGCCAGCAGCAAGGAATCAGGGATGGCAGATACGCAGTATTTT
CDR3aa: CASSKESGMADTQYF

v_gene: TRBV28
d_gene: NA
abundance: NA
j_gene: TRBJ1-1
CDR3nt: TGTGCCAGCAGTTTAAGGGCGGGGAACACTGAAGCTTTCTTT
CDR3aa: CASSLRAGNTEAFF

v_gene: TRBV4-1
d_gene: TRBD1
abundance: NA
j_gene: TRBJ1-6
CDR3nt: TGCGCCAGCAGCCAAGTTCACAGGGGTAATTCACCCCTCCACTTT
CDR3aa: CASSQVHRGNSPLHF

v_gene: TRBV5-1
d_gene: NA
abundance: NA
j_gene: TRBJ1-4
CDR3nt: TGCGCCAGCTGCCCAGGGCCCACTAATGAAAAACTGTTTTTT
CDR3aa: CASCPGPTNEKLFF

v_gene: TRBV28
d_gene: TRBD1
abundance: NA
j_gene: TRBJ1-2
CDR3nt: TGTGCCAGCAGAATACCCCCGGGACAGGGCCCTTCAGGGAACTATGGCTACACCTTC
CDR3aa: CASRIPPGQGPSGNYGYTF

v_gene: TRBV9
d_gene: NA
abundance: NA
j_gene: TRBJ2-5
CDR3nt: TGTGCCAGCAGCGTAGATGGGGACTCCTGGGAGACCCAGTACTTC
CDR3aa: CASSVDGDSWETQYF

v_gene: TRBV30
d_gene: NA
abundance: NA
j_gene: TRBJ1-1
CDR3nt: TGTGCCTGGAGCGACGGGATGAACACTGAAGCTTTCTTT
CDR3aa: CAWSDGMNTEAFF

v_gene: TRBV6-5
d_gene: NA
abundance: NA
j_gene: TRBJ2-7
CDR3nt: TGTGCCAGTCCCTGGACAGTCGAGCAGTACTTC
CDR3aa: CASPWTVEQYF

v_gene: TRBV28
d_gene: TRBD1
abundance: NA
j_gene: TRBJ1-1
CDR3nt: TGTGCCAGCACCGTCCCGGGACAGGGGGAAGCTTTCTTT
CDR3aa: CASTVPGQGEAFF

v_gene: TRBV7-9
d_gene: TRBD2
abundance: NA
j_gene: TRBJ2-3
CDR3nt: TGTGCCAGCAGCTTACTTAGCGGGGAAGATACGCAGTATTTT
CDR3aa: CASSLLSGEDTQYF

v_gene: TRBV9
d_gene: NA
abundance: NA
j_gene: TRBJ1-1
CDR3nt: TGTGCCAGCGGCAAAGGACAAGGGGACACTGAAGCTTTCTTT
CDR3aa: CASGKGQGDTEAFF

v_gene: TRBV9
d_gene: NA
abundance: NA
j_gene: TRBJ2-5
CDR3nt: TGTGCCAGCAGCGTAGCCCTGGACCAAGAGACCCAGTACTTC
CDR3aa: CASSVALDQETQYF

v_gene: TRBV24-1
d_gene: NA
abundance: NA
j_gene: TRBJ2-7
CDR3nt: TGTGCCACCAGTGACTTCGGGAAGCAGTACTTC
CDR3aa: CATSDFGKQYF

v_gene: TRBV12-3/TRBV12-4
d_gene: NA
abundance: NA
j_gene: TRBJ2-2
CDR3nt: TGTGCCAGCAGTTTTCCCGGGGAGCTGTTTTTT
CDR3aa: CASSFPGELFF

v_gene: TRBV27
d_gene: NA
abundance: few
j_gene: TRBJ1-1
CDR3nt: TGTGCCAGCAGTTCCCTTGGGGTACTCACGATGAACACTGAAGCTTTCTTT
CDR3aa: CASSSLGVLTMNTEAFF

v_gene: TRBV11-3
d_gene: TRBD1
abundance: NA
j_gene: TRBJ1-6
CDR3nt: TGTGCCAGCAGCTCAGGGACAGAAGGTTCACCCCTCCACTTT
CDR3aa: CASSSGTEGSPLHF

v_gene: TRBV5-5
d_gene: TRBD1
abundance: NA
j_gene: TRBJ2-7
CDR3nt: TGTGCCAGCAGCTTCAGTACAGGGGGCACCTACGAGCAGTACTTC
CDR3aa: CASSFSTGGTYEQYF